Presented here are 9 T cell receptor beta chains from one specimen sequenced in a study of T cells in women clearing cervical HPV infection. Using immunoSEQ multiplex PCR, the repertoire was profiled, and TCRdb retains in-frame clones only, with some absent. This repertoire includes some 41,000 clones. Material for sequencing was blood buffy coat. The receptors were gathered from a woman aged 18 to 75 with a cervical HPV16 infection that either progressed to CIN3+ or cleared (not recorded which).

On this clone itself: Read sequence stops 3 residues before the CDR3 end, and the germline J gene provides the missing end. The chain joins TRBV11-3 to TRBJ1-1; maybe TRBD1 (6 bases). CDR3 length: 14 residues. Germline assignment: CDR1 SGHNT and CDR2 YENEEA. Trimming shortened V by 3 bases and J by 1 base, and 9 bases separated the two germline ends. The DNA read from the CDR3 is TGTGCCAGCAGCTTCCGGACAGAGAACACTGAA. Its protein product is CASSFRTENTE. The CDR3 in its entirety is CASSFRTENTEAFF.

With respect to this clone: Read data end 3 residues before the CDR3 end; the end is taken from the germline J gene. V usage is TRBV5-1 and J usage is TRBJ1-6, with 8 bases fitting TRBD1. V trimming: 4 bases; J trimming: 9 bases; junction bases outside the gene matches: 15. CDR1 is SGHRS, CDR2 YFSETQ, per germline. The CDR3 is 17 amino acids. The covered CDR3 bases are TGCGCCAGCAGCCCAGCCGGGTACAGGGGGAATGGTTCACCC. Amino acids: CASSPAGYRGNGSP. The entire CDR3 protein reads CASSPAGYRGNGSPLHF.

This CDR3 is CASSHSLGGTGDEKLFF. Incomplete CDR3 DNA: TGTGCCAGCAGCCATTCTCTTGGGGGGACAGGGGATGAAAAA. This rearrangement joins TRBV2 to TRBJ1-4, with 10 bases lining up with TRBD1. Coverage ceases 3 residues before the CDR3 finishes, and the germline J gene fills in the end. In germline, CDR1 is SNHLY, CDR2 FYNNEI. This CDR3 comprises 17 residues. V was clipped by 6 bases and J by 6 bases; unmatched bases: 13.

Remarks on this clone: The CDR3 end falls 3 residues outside the read, so it is completed with the germline J gene. This chain links TRBV10-3 with TRBJ2-1, with 8 positions matching TRBD1. CDR1 is ENHRY and CDR2 is SYGVKD in the germline V gene. The trim removed 10 bases at V and 5 bases at J, leaving 7 bases unmatched. The CDR3 covers 13 residues. CDR3 in amino acids: CATDRGFDNEQFF. CDR3 DNA, as far as it was read: TGTGCCACCGACAGGGGTTTCGACAATGAG.

As concerns this clone: The read ends 3 residues shy of where the CDR3 ends; the end is completed using the germline J gene. This sequence joins TRBV30 and TRBJ2-1, with D possibly matching TRBD2 (6 bases). CDR1 and CDR2 (germline): GTSNPN, SVGIG (reference sequence). The CDR3 has 13 amino acids. V lost 4 bases and J lost 2, with 9 bases in between. The CDR3 sequence: CAWILAPYNEQFF. Incomplete CDR3 DNA: TGTGCCTGGATCCTAGCGCCCTACAATGAG. The full variable domain, with the rest looked up from reference TRBV30 and TRBJ2-1, is SQTIHQWPATLVQPVGSPLSLECTVEGTSNPNLYWYRQAAGRGLQLLFYSVGIGQISSEVPQNLSASRPQDRQFILSSKKLLLSDSGFYLCAWILAPYNEQFFGPGTRLTVL.

Of note for this clone: From the germline J gene comes the end of the CDR3, since the read stops 3 residues before it. V is TRBV2 and J is TRBJ2-3; the D gene is possibly TRBD2 (6 bases). The CDR3 is made up of 15 amino acids. Germline V gene lookup returns CDR1 SNHLY and CDR2 FYNNEI. V lost 5 bases and J lost 6, with 18 bases in between. The CDR3 is CASSPTAGGEDTQYF. The CDR3 bases that were read are TGTGCCAGCAGTCCCACAGCGGGCGGGGAGGATACG.

In the case of this clone: The read terminates 3 residues ahead of where the CDR3 ends, so the germline J gene completes it. The chain has TRBV10-2 and TRBJ2-1; D not resolved. V lost 8 bases and J lost 0, with 11 bases in between. The CDR3 runs to 14 residues. Germline V lookup: CDR1 WSHSY, CDR2 SAAADI. CDR3 residues: CASGDLSSYNEQFF. The part of the CDR3 DNA that was read is TGCGCCAGCGGCGACTTGAGCTCCTACAATGAG.

On this clone: The observed sequence ends 3 residues before the CDR3 terminus, with the missing tail filled in from the germline J gene. The chain links TRBV30 to TRBJ2-7; the match to TRBD1 covers 8 bases. CDR1 is GTSNPN and CDR2 is SVGIG in the germline V gene (reference sequence). J was trimmed by 2 bases and V by 6 bases; bases with no gene match: 3. CDR3 length equals 12 residues. The CDR3 protein is CACRTGPYEQYF. The sequenced part of the CDR3 DNA is TGTGCCTGCCGGACAGGGCCCTACGAG. Looking up the rest from reference TRBV30 and TRBJ2-7 gives the full variable domain: SQTIHQWPATLVQPVGSPLSLECTVEGTSNPNLYWYRQAAGRGLQLLFYSVGIGQISSEVPQNLSASRPQDRQFILSSKKLLLSDSGFYLCACRTGPYEQYFGPGTRLTVT.

For this clone: The CDR3 end falls 3 residues outside the read, so it is completed with the germline J gene. The chain links TRBV7-8 to TRBJ1-1, with a tentative D call TRBD1 (5 bases). The CDR3 totals 14 residues. The V end lost 4 bases, the J end lost 3 bases, and 12 bases lay between the germline ends. Germline CDR1 and CDR2: SGHVS and FQNEAQ. The sequenced CDR3 bases are TGTGCCAGCAGCTCTAGTGGGGGGTACACTGAA. This sequence encodes CASSSSGGYTE. In full, the CDR3 reads CASSSSGGYTEAFF.